This TCR beta chain was sequenced for a study of shared clonotypes between healthy human individuals (dated by TCRdb to about 2020). Notes on the research overall: A couple of women and three men aged 18 to 49 years were included in the cohort. For each donor, three plates each were used for CD4 naive and CD4 memory, two plates were used for CD8 naive, and one plate was used for CD8 memory. To estimate repertoire size and how much clonotypes are shared between individuals, the study performed deep sequencing of blood TCR repertoires from about 5 healthy adults. Different laboratories and diverse techniques were used to prepare libraries and sequence TCR repertoires, to increase sequencing depth and limit assay-specific biases. Each donor's leukapheresis produced roughly between about 0.85 and 10 billion PBMCs.

Taken from the germline V gene (reference sequence), the CDR1 and CDR2 loops are LNHDA and SQIVND. The germline ends are 17 bases apart after V is trimmed by 2 bases and J by 5 bases. The CDR3 runs 16 amino acids, cysteine and phenylalanine included. The read is trimmed to its CDR3 DNA, 48 bases read in frame from base 1. About this clone: The target of this receptor is not known. Base qualities are not recorded, but no much larger clone differs from it by a single base.

Using the deep immunoSEQ assay, multiplex PCR amplified TCR CDR3 regions from genomic DNA. Extracted genomic DNA from each cell subset was distributed evenly across all wells of several immunoSEQ 96-well plates, and each plate was treated as a replicate. Each replicate PCR for sorted subsets received around 0.2 ug genomic DNA, equal to tens of thousands of T cell genomes. The purified libraries were quantified using a Qubit 3.0 fluorometer, sized with a Bioanalyzer 2100, and then quantified again using the KAPA Library Quantification kit. A separate single-read 150-cycle Illumina NextSeq 550 flow cell was used to sequence each immunoSEQ 96-well plate. The original methods were these. Because only junctional sequences without quality scores were contained in the immunoSEQ output, filtering matching that applied to full-length reads could not be performed. Sequences were annotated with PyIR, a Python wrapper for IgBLAST v1.9, and V/J genes and CDR3 were assigned using IMGT germline references. Any read was removed if the V/J assignment was weak (E-value above 1e-6), the CDR3 was missing, or the read contained stop codons, out-of-frame junctions, or ambiguous translated residues. V3J clonotypes were defined by identical inferred V gene, J gene, and CDR3 amino acid sequence. The percentage overlap between two repertoires was calculated by dividing the number of shared unique clonotypes by the size of the smaller repertoire. Richness of each repertoire was evaluated using RTK rarefaction, the Chao1 estimator, and Recon v2.1 estimates of unobserved clonotypes. Generation probabilities for all TCRbeta clonotypes obtained by the gDNA method from a few donors were computed using OLGA. Held by TCRdb, this immuneACCESS table contains in-frame sequences only and omits some clones. Under half of the omission traces to an unresolved V gene where checked; the cause of the rest is unknown. That table supplies the V and J calls and clone size; D and trimming were determined from the DNA. This sample has 550,000 to 800,000 clones in its table, and roughly 88% of those were observed once. Jointly, the top ten make up roughly 36% of the sample.

Healthy HIV-negative adults with no recently reported acute infections or vaccinations were included as donors. Every donor was a Caucasian adult living in Nashville, Tennessee, USA. CD8 memory samples were composed of magnetically selected CD45RO+ cells combined with CCR7-negative CD45RA+ effector memory (TemRA) cells. Blood was obtained by leukapheresis, after which PBMCs were separated by Ficoll-Histopaque density gradient centrifugation and cryopreserved in liquid nitrogen vapor phase. Analytical flow cytometry was used to check the purity and quantity of each magnetically sorted T cell population. Each sorted fraction had its genomic DNA isolated and then quantified by UV absorbance on a Nanodrop 2000c. Beyond this particular receptor, the publication reports: Pairwise subsampling indicated that sequencing depth was expected to affect the degree of clonotype sharing among donors. Sampling was restricted to blood, and TCR repertoires in tissue are likely to differ from TCR repertoires in blood. Sharing across a handful of donors was observed for approximately 4.6% of naive CD4, less than 4% of naive CD8, about 2.3% of memory CD4, and around 0.42% of memory CD8 clonotypes. Even with the large sequencing depth, rarefaction of the sorted-subset datasets indicated that sequencing was incomplete. The genetic and exposure-history diversity represented was limited by the small number of donors. Compared with non-shared clonotypes, clonotypes shared by all four sorted-subset donors had higher generation probabilities. Naive subsets generally had larger estimated clonotype richness than memory subsets did.

This receptor was identified in a young man in good health. Some clones in this sample may be carry-over from other donors' samples. The sample comprised memory CD8+ T cells from PBMCs. In light of the paper, this sample's cell subset or site label describes: CD45RO+ cells pooled with CCR7-negative TemRA cells. The sequence joins TRBV19 to TRBJ2-3, with no confident D gene call. The nucleotides are TGTGCCAGTAGTATACACCGCAAGGTTGATGGAGATACGCAGTATTTT. Its product reads: CASSIHRKVDGDTQYF.